Listed here are 29 T cell receptor beta chains from one sample, sequenced in a study of cytomegalovirus exposure and HLA in healthy donors. Measured with immunoSEQ multiplex PCR; TCRdb has only the in-frame clones, and not every one. The sample has some 98,000 clones, approximately 84% seen once; the top ten hold about 5.7%. Sequences were obtained from PBMCs. Receptor source: a man in his late teens or twenties in good health and CMV-seropositive.

DNA for the CDR3: TGTGCCAGCAGCTGGGGACAGGGGGGAGTGGAGCAGTTCTTC. Amino acids: CASSWGQGGVEQFF. The V gene is TRBV5-6, the J gene TRBJ2-1; 11 bases are a match to TRBD1. Looked up from germline, CDR1 is SGHDT and CDR2 is YYEEEE. Trimming at V came to 3 bases and at J to 10 bases, leaving 6 bases not matched to a gene. The CDR3 has 14 amino acids.

This clone was observed a few times. The chain carries TRBV6-6 and TRBJ1-5; TRBD1 matches 7 bases. Trimming took 4 bases from V and 4 from J; bases not matched to a gene: 10. Germline V CDR1 and CDR2: MNHNY, SVGAGI (reference sequence). This CDR3 has 16 residues. Written as DNA, the CDR3 is TGTGCCAGCAGTTCCCCGGGACAGAGGCTAAATCAGCCCCAGCATTTT. Protein product: CASSSPGQRLNQPQHF.

The count of this clone is one. The chain joins TRBV5-1 to TRBJ2-3, with D tentatively TRBD2 (6 bases). Germline values: CDR1 SGHRS, CDR2 YFSETQ. Trimming shortened V by 4 bases and J by 1 base, and 16 bases separated the two germline ends. The CDR3 is 16 residues long. CDR3 in DNA: TGCGCCAGCAGCACCGAGGGAGGTTTGGGCACAGATACGCAGTATTTT. Amino acids: CASSTEGGLGTDTQYF.

The chain links TRBV7-9 to TRBJ1-1; D ambiguous. CDR3 length equals 12 residues. From germline, CDR1 is SEHNR and CDR2 FQNEAQ (reference sequence). V shed 3 bases and J shed 2 bases, with 4 bases lying between them. The CDR3 DNA is TGTGCCAGCAGCTTTGTAAACACTGAAGCTTTCTTT. Its protein product is CASSFVNTEAFF.

This chain links TRBV25-1 with TRBJ2-1, with D perhaps matching TRBD1 (6 bases). Germline assignment: CDR1 MGHDK and CDR2 SYGVNS. CDR3 size: 16 residues. The V end was cut by 2 bases, the J end by 6 bases, with 17 bases between. The CDR3 here is CASSEGRGFYSNEQFF. The CDR3 DNA is TGTGCCAGCAGTGAAGGCAGGGGTTTTTATAGCAATGAGCAGTTCTTC.

The chain combines TRBV9 with TRBJ1-1; the D gene is possibly TRBD1 (5 bases). Trimming removed 2 bases from V and 3 bases from J, with 11 bases in between. Germline V gene lookup returns CDR1 SGDLS and CDR2 YYNGEE. The CDR3 contains 14 residues. The CDR3 loop reads CASSVGGEYTEAFF. The DNA for the CDR3 is TGTGCCAGCAGCGTTGGAGGGGAGTACACTGAAGCTTTCTTT.

This chain joins TRBV15 and TRBJ2-7, with 7 bases aligning to TRBD2. V was clipped by 0 bases and J by 7 bases; unmatched bases: 15. This CDR3 is 17 amino acids long. CDR1 is LNHNV, CDR2 YYDKDF, per germline (reference sequence). Here the CDR3 reads CATSRDLASGDLGEQYF. As DNA, the CDR3 is TGTGCCACCAGCAGAGATTTGGCTAGCGGAGACTTGGGGGAGCAGTACTTC.

The chain recombines TRBV5-1 with TRBJ2-1; 8 bases align to TRBD2. The CDR3 is made up of 14 amino acids. After removal of 6 bases from V and 8 bases from J, the junction contained 10 bases not matched to a gene. Germline-derived CDR1 and CDR2 are SGHRS and YFSETQ. CDR3 loop: CASMEREIVDEQFF. CDR3 DNA: TGCGCCAGCATGGAGCGGGAGATCGTTGATGAGCAGTTCTTC. Complete variable domain (other parts from reference TRBV5-1 and TRBJ2-1): KAGVTQTPRYLIKTRGQQVTLSCSPISGHRSVSWYQQTPGQGLQFLFEYFSETQRNKGNFPGRFSGRQFSNSRSEMNVSTLELGDSALYLCASMEREIVDEQFFGPGTRLTVL.

The rearrangement uses TRBV7-2 and TRBJ2-2; D not resolved. Germline lookup yields CDR1 SGHTA and CDR2 FQGNSA. The CDR3 runs to 14 residues. V was clipped by 5 bases and J by 7 bases, with 14 bases between them. The CDR3 nucleotides read TGTGCCAGCAGCCTCTCGGCGGCCAGCGGGGAGCTGTTTTTT. It specifies CASSLSAASGELFF.

DNA of the CDR3: TGTGCCATCAGGGGACAAGGAAATCAGCCCCAGCATTTT. It is translated as CAIRGQGNQPQHF. This chain joins TRBV10-3 and TRBJ1-5; TRBD1 is a possible D gene (6 bases). Per the germline V gene, CDR1 is ENHRY and CDR2 is SYGVKD. The CDR3 sequence is 13 residues long. V was clipped by 6 bases and J by 4 bases, with 10 bases between them.

The V call is TRBV7-2, the J call TRBJ2-1; 9 bases agree with TRBD2. Germline trimming cut 3 bases from V and 7 bases from J; bases unmatched to any gene: 1. Germline values: CDR1 SGHTA, CDR2 FQGNSA. The CDR3 has 13 residues. The CDR3 coding sequence is TGTGCCAGCAGCTTCCTAGCGGGGAATGAGCAGTTCTTC. Protein product: CASSFLAGNEQFF.

This chain joins TRBV9 and TRBJ2-3; D uncertain. This CDR3 comprises 16 residues. Trimming removed 0 bases at V and 0 bases at J, with 11 bases between. The V gene's germline CDR1 is SGDLS and CDR2 YYNGEE. CDR3 DNA sequence: TGTGCCAGCAGCGTAGGAGGTGCTACAAGCACAGATACGCAGTATTTT. As protein: CASSVGGATSTDTQYF.

This chain links TRBV9 with TRBJ2-1, with a possible D match to TRBD2 (6 bases). The germline V and J ends were trimmed by 0 bases and 7 bases, with 14 bases remaining between them. The length of the CDR3 is 15 residues. Germline V gene data show CDR1 as SGDLS and CDR2 as YYNGEE. This CDR3 reads CASSVGGDVRNEQFF. The CDR3 DNA is TGTGCCAGCAGCGTAGGCGGGGACGTGCGGAATGAGCAGTTCTTC.

The chain couples TRBV10-1 to TRBJ2-3; the D is unclear. Trimming left V 4 bases short and J 2 bases short, with 7 bases between. The germline V gene has CDR1 WNHNN and CDR2 SYGVQD (reference sequence). This CDR3 is 13 amino acids long. The CDR3 DNA is TGCGCCAGCAGTGGAGCCAACACAGATACGCAGTATTTT. As protein: CASSGANTDTQYF.

This clone appeared once. The rearrangement links TRBV28 to TRBJ1-1; D might be TRBD1 (5 bases). This CDR3 is 13 amino acids long. The germline V gene has CDR1 MDHEN and CDR2 SYDVKM. V was cut by 3 bases and J by 0 bases, with 5 bases left in between. The chain's CDR3 is CASSLTVNTEAFF. CDR3 coding DNA: TGTGCCAGCAGTTTGACAGTGAACACTGAAGCTTTCTTT.

The DNA of the CDR3 is TGTGCCAGCAGCCCTTCGCGGGGGACGAACACCGGGGAGCTGTTTTTT. This codes for CASSPSRGTNTGELFF. The chain links TRBV11-3 to TRBJ2-2, with 7 bases aligning to TRBD2. The CDR3 is 16 amino acids. Germline CDR1 and CDR2: SGHNT and YENEEA. The V gene end was trimmed by 5 bases and the J gene end by 0 bases; junction bases not matched to a gene: 6.

V is TRBV5-6 and J is TRBJ1-1; D is unresolved. This CDR3 spans 16 amino acids. V lost 0 bases and J 0 bases, leaving 12 bases between the germline ends. Germline CDR1 reads SGHDT; CDR2 reads YYEEEE. This CDR3 reads CASSLGSRRMNTEAFF. In DNA, the CDR3 is TGTGCCAGCAGCTTGGGGAGTCGACGGATGAACACTGAAGCTTTCTTT. Combining the CDR3 with reference TRBV5-6 and TRBJ1-1 gives the whole variable domain DAGVTQSPTHLIKTRGQQVTLRCSPKSGHDTVSWYQQALGQGPQFIFQYYEEEERQRGNFPDRFSGHQFPNYSSELNVNALLLGDSALYLCASSLGSRRMNTEAFFGQGTRLTVV.

The chain is built from TRBV14 and TRBJ2-5; 7 bases line up with TRBD1. After removal of 6 bases from V and 2 bases from J, the junction contained 9 bases not matched to a gene. The CDR3 extends over 15 amino acids. CDR1 and CDR2 (germline): SGHDN, FVKESK. Written as DNA, the CDR3 is TGTGCCAGCAGTCGCGGTTCGGGACAGCAAGAGACCCAGTACTTC. Its protein is CASSRGSGQQETQYF.

This clone was counted a single time. The rearrangement uses TRBV5-5 and TRBJ2-3, with 9 bases that match TRBD2. Per the germline V gene, CDR1 is SGHKS and CDR2 is YYEKEE (reference sequence). This CDR3 region has 17 residues. V trimming: 1 base; J trimming: 5 bases; junction bases outside the gene matches: 11. CDR3 loop: CASSLIRTSAELDTQYF. The CDR3 region has the DNA TGTGCCAGCAGCTTGATTCGGACTAGCGCCGAGTTAGATACGCAGTATTTT.

This clone turned up a few times. The chain joins TRBV19 to TRBJ1-1; TRBD1 matches 9 bases. Germline CDR1 is LNHDA and CDR2 is SQIVND (reference sequence). The CDR3 loop spans 13 amino acids. Trimming took 4 bases from V and 4 from J; bases not matched to a gene: 1. The CDR3 DNA reads TGTGCCAGTAGTACGGACAGGGGCACTGAAGCTTTCTTT. This sequence encodes CASSTDRGTEAFF.

The chain links TRBV29-1 to TRBJ1-4, with D hard to call. The CDR3 runs to 15 residues. CDR1 SQVTM and CDR2 ANQGSEA come from the germline V gene. V was pared by 7 bases and J by 4 bases, with 19 bases between. The DNA of the CDR3 is TGCAGCGCTACCAGGTCGGGCGCGGGTAATGAAAAACTGTTTTTT. It codes for CSATRSGAGNEKLFF.

This chain links TRBV7-6 with TRBJ2-7; D is uncertain. In germline, CDR1 is SGHVS, CDR2 FNYEAQ. There are 14 residues in the CDR3. Trimming removed 1 base at V and 1 base at J, with 8 bases between. The CDR3 DNA reads TGTGCCAGCAGCTTAGGGGCAGATTCCTACGAGCAGTACTTC. It codes for CASSLGADSYEQYF.

Written as DNA, the CDR3 is TGTGCCAGTTCTATCACCTTCTCTGGAAACACCATATATTTT. It encodes CASSITFSGNTIYF. This chain links TRBV19 with TRBJ1-3, with no clear D. This CDR3 is 14 amino acids long. The germline V and J ends were trimmed by 8 bases and 0 bases, with 11 bases remaining between them. Germline V gene data show CDR1 as LNHDA and CDR2 as SQIVND (reference sequence).

The chain links TRBV11-3 to TRBJ2-2, with D possibly matching TRBD2 (5 bases). Trimming left V 1 base short and J 0 bases short, with 6 bases between. The CDR3 contains 15 residues. CDR1 is SGHNT, CDR2 YENEEA, per germline. The CDR3 nucleotides read TGTGCCAGCAGCTTAGGCGGGTCGAACACCGGGGAGCTGTTTTTT. It yields the protein CASSLGGSNTGELFF.

The gene calls are TRBV18 and TRBJ2-5; D possibly corresponds to TRBD1 (6 bases). The germline V gene encodes CDR1 KGHSH and CDR2 LQKENI. Trimming stripped 0 bases from V and 5 bases from J, with 13 bases between. CDR3 length: 15 amino acids. The chain's CDR3 is CASSPPRTEKETQYF. The CDR3 bases are TGTGCCAGCTCACCACCGAGGACAGAGAAGGAGACCCAGTACTTC.

The rearrangement links TRBV7-8 to TRBJ2-3; 7 bases agree with TRBD1. The ends lost 5 bases at V and 3 bases at J; junction bases unmatched: 8. The CDR3 totals 15 residues. Germline V lookup: CDR1 SGHVS, CDR2 FQNEAQ. The CDR3 reads CASSPRQGVTDTQYF. For the CDR3, the DNA is TGTGCCAGCAGCCCGAGACAGGGAGTAACAGATACGCAGTATTTT.

This clone occurred once. The J gene is TRBJ2-7, the V gene TRBV28, with 8 bases lining up with TRBD2. The CDR3 length is 15 residues. Germline CDR1 MDHEN, CDR2 SYDVKM. V lost 7 bases, J lost 5 bases, and 13 bases stayed unmatched. The CDR3 nucleotides are TGTGCCAGCACCCAAGGGGGACTAGGAAGAAACGAGCAGTACTTC. It yields the protein CASTQGGLGRNEQYF.

The chain employs TRBV5-8 and TRBJ2-7; maybe TRBD1 (6 bases). The CDR3 loop spans 14 amino acids. From germline, CDR1 is SGHTS and CDR2 YDEGEE. Between the trimmed V and J ends, which lost 2 bases and 4 bases, there was a span of 13 bases. This CDR3 reads CASSFGDTIYEQYF. The CDR3 nucleotides read TGTGCCAGCAGCTTTGGGGACACTATATACGAGCAGTACTTC.

This chain joins TRBV2 and TRBJ2-5, with 10 bases that match TRBD2. Trimming took 6 bases from V and 0 from J; bases not matched to a gene: 7. The CDR3 runs to 16 residues. Germline assignment: CDR1 SNHLY and CDR2 FYNNEI. CDR3 DNA sequence: TGTGCCAGCAGATTCACTAGCGGGGTCAACCAAGAGACCCAGTACTTC. As protein: CASRFTSGVNQETQYF.